This T cell receptor beta chain was observed in a study of cytomegalovirus exposure and HLA in healthy donors. Whole-study context: Counted in an early data release were 85 million or so unique TCRs from HLA-typed donors.

Overall study results and limits: A missense variant in DCLRE1C was later tied to TCR beta V- and J-gene trimming. Across donors, most TCRs were seen rarely, yet some public ones were widespread. It was only CMV serostatus that was available as immune exposure information.

Note on this clone: Its target is not known.

The PCR employed 60 Vbeta primers together with 13 Jbeta primers. The method was immunoSEQ multiplex PCR; TCRdb's version includes in-frame clones alone and lacks a portion of them. The sample lists 150,000 to 200,000 clones, more than 60% seen once, with about 8% in the top ten. J gave up 5 bases and V 7 bases, and 5 bases lay outside the gene matches. The CDR3 runs 12 residues. The germline gives CDR1 LNHDA, CDR2 SQIVND (reference sequence). Sequencing input: PBMCs. This sequence was found in a woman aged 40 to 50 in good health and CMV-seropositive. This chain connects TRBV19 to TRBJ2-7, with TRBD1 matching over 7 bases. The CDR3 coding sequence is TGTGCCAGTAAGGGGGCGAGAAACGAGCAGTACTTC. This sequence encodes CASKGARNEQYF. The whole variable domain, filled in from reference TRBV19 and TRBJ2-7, reads DGGITQSPKYLFRKEGQNVTLSCEQNLNHDAMYWYRQDPGQGLRLIYYSQIVNDFQKGDIAEGYSVSREKKESFPLTVTSAQKNPTAFYLCASKGARNEQYFGPGTRLTVT.